This TCR beta chain was found in a study of shared clonotypes between healthy human individuals. Turning to the study itself: The donor pool was made up of a couple of women and three men aged 18 to 49. There were three CD4 naive, three CD4 memory, two CD8 naive and one CD8 memory plates per donor.

Per germline, CDR1 LGHNA and CDR2 YSLEER. The CDR3 covers 16 residues. Deletions cut 5 bases from V and 1 base from J, with 16 bases between. This table comes from immunoSEQ multiplex PCR, and its TCRdb copy is limited to in-frame clones, with some not included. The sample includes 2 million to 3 million clones, roughly 93% of them seen just once. The study separated CD4+ cells into CD45RA+ naive and CD45RA-negative memory subsets. Sequencing used naive CD4+ T cells from PBMCs. Indicated subset: CD45RA+ positively selected. The sequence came from a man aged 18 to 29 in good health. Some clones in this sample may be carry-over from other donors' samples. The chain has TRBV4-3 and TRBJ2-3; a weak D match, TRBD1 (6 bases). CDR3 nucleotides: TGCGCCAGCAGCGAGTACAGGGCCCCTGGCACAGATACGCAGTATTTT. Translating gives CASSEYRAPGTDTQYF.